This TCR beta chain was recovered during a study of cytomegalovirus exposure and HLA in healthy donors (dated by TCRdb to the late 2010s). Notes on the research overall: In an earlier analysis of about 560 of the donors, 250 to 350 Gb of sequence data and 90 million to 120 million unique TCR beta sequences from 150 million to 200 million T cells were reported. The study aimed to test whether cataloging public T cell receptors could reveal signatures of past pathogen exposure. In the later analysis, no new phenotypic data were used to find candidate immune exposures; instead, reliance was placed on TCR beta sequences and their occurrence across donors. Typing coverage varied by locus: about 629-640 donors for A, B, C, DRB1 and DQB1; about 520 for DQA1; approximately 570 for DPA1; approximately 450 for DPB1. An early release that covered some 630 HLA-typed donors contained about 300 gigabases of sequencing data and about 93 million unique TCR sequences. HLA typing included class I and class II loci at four-digit resolution. An earlier analysis of approximately 580 of the donors used high-throughput TCR beta sequencing to judge whether each TCR beta V gene segment behaved as functional or pseudogenic. A later genetic analysis used genome-wide SNP genotypes for about 60% of the roughly 700 donors, treating that subset as a discovery cohort. All discovery cohort repertoires had been generated using a single sequencing platform. To study patterns of TCR occurrence, a later analysis re-analyzed previously published TCR beta repertoires from several hundred donors and added high-resolution HLA genotyping. Alongside the repertoire data, information on donor age, sex, ethnicity and CMV serostatus was compiled. Using immunosequencing, the study profiled T cell repertoires from about 620 subjects and related those repertoires to cytomegalovirus serostatus. To predict cytomegalovirus infection status, the study combined high-throughput TCR immunosequencing, statistical association of individual TCRs with disease status, and machine learning. Of the 300 to 450 genotyped donors, 81% were placed in the genetic ancestry cluster associated with self-reported Caucasian donors. Among about 400 genotyped donors of the cohort, an average of around 250,000 unique TCR beta nucleotide sequences was sequenced per donor, of which approximately 18% were non-productive. About five DR-DQ haplotypes were treated as single units for association and clustering because of strong linkage in the cohort. Besides the first cohort of 500 to 700 subjects, a separate validation cohort made up of roughly 120 different subjects was used.

Broader findings and caveats from the paper: According to a later analysis, parvovirus B19, influenza, CMV and Epstein-Barr virus appeared linked to several top co-occurrence clusters. According to a later analysis, TCR association rates differed among HLA loci, with DRB1 alleles showing the most associated TCRs and HLA-C alleles showing the fewest. Sequencing depth was assumed to be roughly uniform across donors in the presence/absence analyses, though that assumption may not hold. Because counts were too low, approximately 18 rarely observed V segments, including chromosome 9 orphons, were excluded from the earlier analysis of under 650 of the donors. A further reported finding was that TCR beta sequences accurately predicted the HLA-A and HLA-B alleles for most subjects in the first cohort. Most TCR sequences were observed very rarely across donors, whereas some public TCRs were present in many individuals. In vitro tests confirmed that a few of the cytomegalovirus-associated TCR beta chains recognize cytomegalovirus antigens. A later genetic analysis associated a missense DCLRE1C variant with V-gene and J-gene trimming of TCR beta chains, and an independent cohort replicated the association. A group of highly shared sequence variants was considered likely to be a technical artifact of the sequencing pipeline. In a later analysis, about 17,000 TCR beta sequences were associated with specific HLA alleles at a false discovery rate of 0.05. CMV serostatus was the only immune exposure information available for the cohort. In the study, some 180 TCR beta chains were listed as associated with cytomegalovirus. When HLA alleles, especially DR and DQ, strongly co-occurred, TCR associations were difficult to assign to individual alleles. Linkage disequilibrium might explain the correlated functional status among segregating V segments, but an unknown experimental factor could not be excluded. In this cohort, only TCR beta chains were sequenced, and detectable features were limited by the absence of alpha or paired-chain data. The authors suggested that the approach could potentially be extended to other disease states and immunological phenotypes. Most CMV-associated TCR beta chains appeared to be HLA-restricted in a later analysis, and the HLA associations seemed to be driven largely by CMV exposure. A later genetic analysis reported fewer N-insertions in productive TCRs among donors in an Asian-associated ancestry cluster than the roughly 670-donor mean. Because HLA typing was missing for some donors at each locus, association tests included only the typed subset. The classifier was reported to diagnose cytomegalovirus status with high specificity and sensitivity in both the original and validation cohorts. In a later analysis, HLA-associated TCR beta chains were found to be more clonally expanded and to have lower generation probabilities than equally common non-associated chains. Because the 87-base-pair reads could not distinguish some IMGT-functional V segments, including TRBV6-2 and TRBV6-3, those segments were excluded. In an earlier analysis of some 550 of the donors, most TCR beta V segments were observed in productive rearrangements about 90% or about 30% of the time, broadly matching IMGT annotations.

The cohort comprised around 690 healthy bone marrow donors. At the time of sampling, all cohort members were nominally healthy, though unrecorded immune exposures were likely present. The donor was CMV seropositive and was included in the group of 290 or so seropositive cohort members. A peripheral blood sample was provided by each donor, and peripheral blood mononuclear cells were used for TCR beta sequencing. Genomic DNA was extracted from the blood cell samples with the Qiagen DNeasy Blood Extraction Kit. The method was the immunoSEQ multiplex PCR assay. A mixture of 60 forward primers for TCR Vbeta segments and 13 reverse primers for TCR Jbeta segments was used in the multiplex PCR. The CDR3 region of rearranged TCR beta genes was amplified from genomic DNA by a multiplex PCR assay. The Illumina HiSeq System was used to sequence the amplified TCR beta libraries as 87-base-pair reads. The authors' pipeline ran thus. Across the 666 repertoires, a later analysis counted some 81 million unique TCR beta chains, around 10 million of which were shared by at least two donors. To remove PCR and sequencing errors, raw reads were error-corrected and collapsed into unique sequences using a nearest-neighbor algorithm that merged closely related sequences. Alignment of CDR3 sequences to IMGT reference sequences was used to assign V, D and J gene segments. For a sequence to be retained, a match of at least six nucleotides to both a V gene segment and a J gene segment was required. Rearrangements were classified as productive when the CDR3 lacked stop codons and remained in frame with V and J, and all other rearrangements were classified as non-productive. Following IMGT convention, CDR3 was defined as the stretch from the second conserved V-encoded cysteine to the conserved J-encoded phenylalanine. The earlier analysis of about 640 of the donors excluded any sequence lacking an unambiguous match to a single V gene segment. In an earlier analysis of roughly 600 of the donors, a V segment was called functional when productive rearrangements were above 56.7%, and segregating when the standard deviation between donors exceeded 5%. A statistical classification framework was developed to diagnose cytomegalovirus status using the catalog of TCR beta chain sequences. V and J gene assignment, in a later analysis, came from comparing TCR nucleotide sequences with IMGT/GENE-DB human TR gene sequences. In a later analysis, CDR3 sequences and most-parsimonious VDJ recombination scenarios were assigned using the TCRdist pipeline. In a later analysis, each TCR beta chain was defined by its CDR3 amino acid sequence together with its V-gene family, and reads lacking a unique V-gene family were excluded. A later analysis removed nearly 600 highly shared, low-generation-probability nucleotide sequences to deal with suspected cross-contamination and a sequencing artifact. In a later analysis, a clonal expansion index for each public chain was calculated from normalized within-repertoire ranks of inferred template counts. Generation probabilities in a later analysis came from a VDJ recombination model fitted to out-of-frame rearrangements, and those results were checked against IGoR. Hypergeometric tests were used in a later analysis to score TCR-TCR, TCR-HLA and TCR-CMV co-occurrence, with a repertoire-size bias correction applied to the TCR pairs. In a later analysis, false discovery rates were estimated by permuting HLA or CMV assignments 20 times. In a later analysis, co-occurring TCRs were grouped using DBSCAN, and TCRdist sequence similarity was added for clustering within HLA-allele-positive subsets. Co-occurrence clustering excluded repertoires with fewer than 30,000 or more than 120,000 public chains, plus five with anomalous nucleotide sharing. Entries here come from immuneACCESS through TCRdb and include only in-frame sequences with V and J called. Some clones fail to appear in such tables; in the studies checked, an unresolved V gene covers under half of the shortfall, and the cause of the remainder is unknown. That table supplies the V and J calls and clone size; D and trimming were determined from the DNA. Counted in this sample were about 110,000 clones; around 64% of them appeared once. About 9% of the sample is held by the ten biggest clonotypes.

Of note for this clone: The clone's antigen remains unknown. No base quality values were provided; no much bigger clone lies one nucleotide off.

V is shortened by 5 bases, J by 6 bases, and the region joining them spans 17 bases. The germline V gene sets CDR1 to SGHVS and CDR2 to FQNEAQ. The CDR3 measures 15 amino acids from cysteine to phenylalanine. Only the CDR3 portion is preserved as DNA: 45 bases, with reading frame beginning at the first base. Recombination linked TRBV7-8 to TRBJ1-5; TRBD1 is possibly the D segment (5 matching bases). The sample consisted of PBMCs. The clonotype was recovered from a man aged 25-40 years in good health and CMV-seropositive. The nucleotides read TGTGCCAGCAGCCGTGCAGGGTCCGGCGTTCAGCCCCAGCATTTT. Its amino acids are CASSRAGSGVQPQHF.